The present T cell receptor (beta chain) was sequenced within a study of T cell responses to AZD1222 COVID-19 vaccine. Regarding the study as a whole: Compared with day 0, the breadth and depth of the Spike-specific TCR repertoire rose significantly after two doses of AZD1222. The sample set comprised mostly white British donors with more females, and clonal diversity was possibly underestimated.

Method: immunoSEQ multiplex PCR; TCRdb's copy keeps in-frame clones and lacks some. The sample shows 95,000 or so clones, just under 90% of them seen only once. The CDR3 has 14 amino acids. Germline assignment: CDR1 MGHRA and CDR2 YSYEKL. Trimming took 5 bases from V and 5 from J, leaving 15 bases between them. As for this clone: What it binds is unknown.

This chain uses TRBV4-1 with TRBJ1-1; D gene unclear. The sample in question was peripheral blood, obtained on day 0 of MenACWY control vaccination. The source is an adult in good health. The CDR3 DNA reads TGCGCCAGCAGCTCAATCATGCGGCGGACTGAAGCTTTCTTT. Residues: CASSSIMRRTEAFF.